Following are 8 T cell receptor beta chains from one sample sequenced in a study of chemoradiotherapy in HPV16-positive cancers. The data were produced by immunoSEQ multiplex PCR, yet TCRdb's version contains in-frame clones alone and is incomplete. The sample shows some 11,000 clones, roughly 70% of them seen only once. This sample was gathered from a patient who underwent chemoradiotherapy. These receptors came from a human donor with HPV-associated anogenital cancer.

The chain links TRBV6-5 to TRBJ2-1, with D uncertain. V lost 0 bases, J lost 2 bases, and 8 bases lay in between. Germline values: CDR1 MNHEY, CDR2 SVGAGI. This CDR3 comprises 15 residues. CDR3 DNA: TGTGCCAGCAGTTACTCGGTCGGTACCTACAATGAGCAGTTCTTC. Its translation is CASSYSVGTYNEQFF.

This clone was counted only a few times. V is TRBV27 and J is TRBJ1-2; TRBD1 agrees at 8 bases. The CDR3 runs to 14 residues. CDR1 and CDR2 (germline): MNHEY, SMNVEV (reference sequence). The trim removed 4 bases at V and 6 bases at J, leaving 7 bases unmatched. CDR3 in DNA: TGTGCCAGCAGTTCGGCAGGGGGCTATGATGGCTACACCTTC. Translation: CASSSAGGYDGYTF.

This chain links TRBV4-1 with TRBJ2-6, with D hard to call. V was cut by 5 bases and J by 3 bases, with 8 bases left in between. Germline CDR1 MGHRA, CDR2 YSYEKL. The CDR3 extends over 14 amino acids. For the CDR3, the DNA is TGCGCCAGCAGCGAACGCGGTGGGGCCAACGTCCTGACTTTC. As protein: CASSERGGANVLTF.

The V gene is TRBV7-2, the J gene TRBJ1-2; tentatively, D is TRBD1 (5 bases). Trimming removed 2 bases from V and 4 bases from J, with 14 bases in between. The CDR3 length is 15 residues. CDR1 is SGHTA and CDR2 is FQGNSA in the germline V gene. DNA of the CDR3: TGTGCCAGCAGCTTACACAGACAGATCGTCTATGGCTACACCTTC. Protein product: CASSLHRQIVYGYTF.

The chain uses TRBV7-8 and TRBJ1-1; 7 bases align to TRBD1. V shed 1 base and J 0 bases; nucleotides not matched to a gene: 5. This CDR3 region has 16 residues. Germline assignment: CDR1 SGHVS and CDR2 FQNEAQ. The CDR3 sequence: CASSLGRGTVNTEAFF. Written as DNA, the CDR3 is TGTGCCAGCAGCTTAGGCAGGGGGACAGTGAACACTGAAGCTTTCTTT.

The rearrangement joins TRBV28 to TRBJ1-4; a weak D match, TRBD1 (5 bases). The CDR3 has 15 amino acids. The V end lost 5 bases, the J end lost 8 bases, and 18 bases lay between the germline ends. The germline V gene encodes CDR1 MDHEN and CDR2 SYDVKM. The CDR3 region has the DNA TGTGCCAGCAGTACGCGACAGACCCGGGGCGAAAAACTGTTTTTT. It codes for CASSTRQTRGEKLFF. The full variable domain, rest sourced from reference TRBV28 and TRBJ1-4, is DVKVTQSSRYLVKRTGEKVFLECVQDMDHENMFWYRQDPGLGLRLIYFSYDVKMKEKGDIPEGYSVSREKKERFSLILESASTNQTSMYLCASSTRQTRGEKLFFGSGTQLSVL.

The chain uses TRBV9 and TRBJ2-5; no reliable D call. The CDR3 covers 14 residues. Trimming stripped 0 bases from V and 4 bases from J, with 10 bases between. The germline gives CDR1 SGDLS, CDR2 YYNGEE. The CDR3 sequence: CASSVAGQRETQYF. The CDR3 bases are TGTGCCAGCAGCGTAGCAGGCCAACGAGAGACCCAGTACTTC.

The CDR3 spells CASSLDRGQWNEQFF. The CDR3, as DNA: TGTGCCAGCAGCTTAGACAGGGGGCAGTGGAATGAGCAGTTCTTC. The chain is built from TRBV11-3 and TRBJ2-1; 8 positions match TRBD1. Germline CDR1 and CDR2: SGHNT and YENEEA. The CDR3 sequence is 15 residues long. V lost 0 bases and J lost 7; bases outside the gene matches: 5.